This is a list of T cell receptor beta chains from one sample in a study of T-cell reconstitution after alpha-beta-depleted transplantation in children. TCRdb re-analysed the PCR reads in MiXCR, keeping a single row per CDR3 protein. Found here are some 200,000 distinct CDR3 sequences, less than 15% of them singletons; the top ten hold around 13%. Here the sequenced sample was PBMCs from the stem cell graft donor, taken from the stem cell graft. The receptors here all came from a human donor who donated a stem cell graft to a child with acute lymphoblastic leukemia. CDR3s include the opening cysteine and the closing phenylalanine or tryptophan. D genes are given only for firm matches. The size of a clone is reported for some rows only, either as once, few or many, or as a class for expanded clones.

D gene: TRBD2
clone size: NA
V gene: TRBV6-5
J gene: TRBJ2-1
CDR3 protein: CASSYLAGGAGLYNEQFF
CDR3 DNA: TGTGCCAGCAGTTACCTAGCGGGAGGGGCAGGGCTCTACAATGAGCAGTTCTTC

D gene: NA
clone size: many
V gene: TRBV10-3
J gene: TRBJ1-4
CDR3 protein: CAISESEETNEKLFF
CDR3 DNA: TGTGCCATCAGTGAGTCGGAGGAGACTAATGAAAAACTGTTTTTT

D gene: TRBD1
clone size: many
V gene: TRBV12-3/TRBV12-4
J gene: TRBJ2-7
CDR3 protein: CASSLGGQNYEQYF
CDR3 DNA: TGTGCCAGCAGTTTAGGGGGACAGAACTACGAGCAGTACTTC

D gene: NA
clone size: many
V gene: TRBV24-1
J gene: TRBJ2-1
CDR3 protein: CATSDGGGATYNEQFF
CDR3 DNA: TGTGCCACCAGTGATGGGGGCGGCGCTACTTACAATGAGCAGTTCTTC

D gene: TRBD1
clone size: NA
V gene: TRBV7-2
J gene: TRBJ2-7
CDR3 protein: CASSLVSTGGGSYEQYF
CDR3 DNA: TGTGCCAGCAGCTTAGTGAGCACAGGGGGCGGTTCCTACGAGCAGTACTTC

D gene: NA
clone size: many
V gene: TRBV6-1
J gene: TRBJ2-3
CDR3 protein: CASSEAPQADTQYF
CDR3 DNA: TGTGCCAGCAGTGAAGCCCCCCAGGCAGATACGCAGTATTTT

D gene: TRBD2
clone size: NA
V gene: TRBV5-1
J gene: TRBJ2-5
CDR3 protein: CASSRRLAGGQETQYF
CDR3 DNA: TGCGCCAGCAGCCGGAGGCTAGCGGGAGGGCAAGAGACCCAGTACTTC

D gene: NA
clone size: many
V gene: TRBV20-1
J gene: TRBJ2-7
CDR3 protein: CSARRGPQGHEQYF
CDR3 DNA: TGCAGTGCTAGGCGGGGACCCCAAGGACACGAGCAGTACTTC

D gene: NA
clone size: NA
V gene: TRBV3-1
J gene: TRBJ2-3
CDR3 protein: CASSQDIPWTPTGTDTQYF
CDR3 DNA: TGTGCCAGCAGCCAAGATATCCCTTGGACCCCCACCGGCACAGATACGCAGTATTTT

D gene: NA
clone size: many
V gene: TRBV20-1
J gene: TRBJ2-7
CDR3 protein: CSPLQGLETYEQYF
CDR3 DNA: TGCAGTCCTCTACAGGGACTGGAAACCTACGAGCAGTACTTC

D gene: NA
clone size: many
V gene: TRBV5-5
J gene: TRBJ1-2
CDR3 protein: CASSWGQGLGYTF
CDR3 DNA: TGTGCCAGCAGCTGGGGGCAGGGGCTAGGCTACACCTTC

D gene: TRBD2
clone size: NA
V gene: TRBV30
J gene: TRBJ2-5
CDR3 protein: CAWSLTSGQETQYF
CDR3 DNA: TGTGCCTGGAGTCTGACTAGCGGACAAGAGACCCAGTACTTC

D gene: NA
clone size: many
V gene: TRBV11-2
J gene: TRBJ2-7
CDR3 protein: CASSLGQLLSYEQYF
CDR3 DNA: TGTGCCAGCAGCTTAGGGCAGTTACTGTCCTACGAGCAGTACTTC

D gene: TRBD2
clone size: many
V gene: TRBV3-1
J gene: TRBJ2-3
CDR3 protein: CASSQDLVGLAGHTQYF
CDR3 DNA: TGTGCCAGCAGCCAAGATCTGGTAGGACTAGCGGGCCATACGCAGTATTTT

D gene: NA
clone size: many
V gene: TRBV11-3
J gene: TRBJ2-1
CDR3 protein: CASSPGTGGPEQFF
CDR3 DNA: TGTGCCAGCAGCCCGGGGACCGGGGGACCCGAGCAGTTCTTC

D gene: NA
clone size: NA
V gene: TRBV5-1
J gene: TRBJ2-1
CDR3 protein: CASSLTHPAQEQFF
CDR3 DNA: TGCGCCAGCAGCCTCACTCACCCGGCACAAGAGCAGTTCTTC

D gene: NA
clone size: many
V gene: TRBV20-1
J gene: TRBJ1-5
CDR3 protein: CSANPGSFSNQPQHF
CDR3 DNA: TGCAGTGCCAACCCAGGGTCGTTTAGCAATCAGCCCCAGCATTTT

D gene: NA
clone size: NA
V gene: TRBV28
J gene: TRBJ2-7
CDR3 protein: CASSLTRTGSYEQYF
CDR3 DNA: TGTGCCAGCAGTCTCACCCGGACGGGAAGCTACGAGCAGTACTTC

D gene: NA
clone size: many
V gene: TRBV11-2
J gene: TRBJ2-7
CDR3 protein: CASSFGLNYEQYF
CDR3 DNA: TGTGCCAGCAGCTTCGGACTGAACTACGAGCAGTACTTC

D gene: TRBD1
clone size: few
V gene: TRBV5-1
J gene: TRBJ2-5
CDR3 protein: CASSLAGTGSLQQETQYF
CDR3 DNA: TGCGCCAGCAGCTTGGCCGGGACAGGGAGCCTCCAGCAAGAGACCCAGTACTTC